The T cell receptor beta chain under discussion was sequenced for a study of T cells in Graves' hyperthyroidism and ophthalmopathy (dated by TCRdb to the late 2010s). With regard to the full study: Peripheral blood samples were taken at initial diagnosis, before any treatment was given. The study also compared thyroid tissue and blood T-cell repertoires from a handful of Graves' hyperthyroidism patients. TCR Vbeta CDR3 sequencing of roughly 140 peripheral blood samples (under 45 ophthalmopathy, 75 to 85 hyperthyroidism and roughly 17 progressor patients) is reported in the paper. Following sampling, methimazole starting at 30 mg daily was given to hyperthyroidism patients, and high-dose intravenous methylprednisolone was given to ophthalmopathy patients. A discovery cohort of about 100 patients, roughly 40 with Graves' ophthalmopathy and approximately 60 with stable Graves' hyperthyroidism, was used to find distinguishing TCR V-J signatures. Prospective prediction of ophthalmopathy was tested in an independent validation cohort consisting of fewer than 20 hyperthyroidism patients and more than 15 patients who later progressed to ophthalmopathy. For training and testing, the 100 or so patients in the discovery cohort were randomly divided in a 7:3 ratio.

General study outcomes and caveats: During validation, the model predicted progression to ophthalmopathy a median of around 6 months ahead of onset, with almost 71% sensitivity and roughly 75% specificity. No statistical method was used to fix the sample size in advance, and group allocation was not hidden from the investigators. Most expanded thyroid clonotypes (frequency above 0.001) were also detected in blood, a finding suggesting that blood repertoires may reflect thyroid immune responses. Ophthalmopathy was separated from stable hyperthyroidism by a 13 V-J signature model, with approximately 89% sensitivity and 81% to 82% specificity obtained in cross-validation and 80%/75% obtained in testing.

The TCR beta CDR3 regions were amplified from the RNA transcripts. The TCR CDR3 was subjected to a first round of RT-PCR using the HTBI primer set and the Qiagen OneStep RT-PCR kit. The libraries were constructed in a second round of multiplex PCR and then size-selected and purified. The libraries were sequenced on an Illumina HiSeq2000 using paired-end 100 bp reads. Concerning the study's data processing: SOAPnuke was used to process the raw data, with reads discarded if the reads contained adapters or uncalled bases, had a mean Phred below 15, or lacked an exact constant-primer or identifier match. High-quality paired reads were merged with COPE v1.2.5, and unique nucleotide sequences were defined as clonotypes. Clonotypes were aligned to IMGT TRBV, TRBD and TRBJ reference segments using MiTCR v1.1. Analysis was restricted to V-J combinations with a frequency above 0.0001, which covered roughly 99% of repertoires. The TCS score was defined as F50 (clonal expansion) divided by E x V (chaos), with BLOSUM62-based TCRdist calculated between CDR3 peptides within each V-J. Welch's t-statistics and random forest reduced around 550 V-J features to some 14, which were used in a naive Bayes classifier (R e1071). TCRdb reran the public reads through fastp at Q25 and MiXCR, keeping productive beta chains. For every CDR3 protein sequence, its rows merge into one entry that carries the most common genes and DNA. TCRdb, rather than the study authors, made the V and J calls. The sample data list approximately 610,000 distinct CDR3 sequences, and 16% of these were observed just once. The ten biggest clones cover around 18% of the sample.

Counted from cysteine to phenylalanine, this CDR3 has 12 amino acids. This entry keeps only the CDR3 DNA: 36 bases, framed from base 1. Cut back by 3 bases and 5 bases, the V and J ends lie 7 bases apart. A patient counted as having stable Graves' hyperthyroidism if no progression to ophthalmopathy occurred over 18 months of follow-up. Hyperthyroidism patients were newly diagnosed, with disease duration under 2 months, and aged 18 to 65 years. Any patient with an uncontrolled infection, another autoimmune disease, pregnancy or lactation was excluded. Diagnoses were based on clinical symptoms, serum thyroxine and TRAb, thyroid ultrasound and orbital computed tomography. PBMCs were isolated from 8 to 10 ml of fresh peripheral blood by Ficoll-Paque density gradient centrifugation. Total RNA was extracted using Trizol reagent, and RNA quality was assessed on an Agilent 2100 Bioanalyzer. Ten or more counts support this clonotype. What antigen it recognizes has not been identified. No base quality values were provided; no much bigger clone lies one nucleotide off.

Material: blood. The source is a woman younger than 30 with Graves' hyperthyroidism. The chain is made from TRBV12-3 or TRBV12-4 and TRBJ1-1; the D gene lacks a confident call. This receptor carries the CDR3 CASSFPRTEAFF. The DNA reads as follows: TGTGCCAGCAGTTTCCCGAGGACTGAAGCTTTCTTT.